The present entry profiles one T cell receptor (beta chain) with its context. This sample is drawn from a study of blood T cell repertoires in COVID-19. Study background: Material from acute and convalescent COVID-19 was sourced from the United States, Italy and Spain. Sources were T cells, B-cell-depleted T cells, or PBMCs; the material itself was cDNA or gDNA.

CDR1 is KGHSH and CDR2 is LQKENI in the germline V gene. The CDR3 consists of 16 residues. After removal of 3 bases from V and 1 base from J, the junction contained 3 bases not matched to a gene. Clones were read by immunoSEQ multiplex PCR, and TCRdb kept only the in-frame ones, dropping some. The table lists more than 350,000 clones, approximately 91% of them singletons. Cohorts were assigned according to the clinical history that participants reported. The chain combines TRBV18 with TRBJ2-3, with 11 bases that match TRBD1. Sample: PBMCs or T cells enriched from blood (not recorded which). The sequence was collected from a woman under 30 who had been exposed to COVID-19. The CDR3 sequence is CASSPRTGGRTDTQYF. The CDR3 bases are TGTGCCAGCTCACCTCGGACAGGGGGCCGCACAGATACGCAGTATTTT.